These 11 T cell receptor beta chains originate from one sample sequenced in a study of cytotoxic CD8 clonotypes in ibrutinib-treated CLL (dated by TCRdb to about 2021). The library was produced with the immunoSEQ multiplex PCR assay. Sourced from immuneACCESS, this table was stored by TCRdb with only in-frame sequences that have V and J called. A share of the clones is absent; for the studies checked, an unresolved V gene accounts for under half, and the remainder has no known explanation. In all, the sample holds more than 55,000 clones, and over 60% of those were seen once. The ten largest account for about two fifths of the sample. In light of the paper, this sample's time point label describes: 12 months on ibrutinib. This sample comprised PBMCs, obtained after 12 months of ibrutinib treatment. The receptors were sampled from a human donor with chronic lymphocytic leukemia.

This clone was seen a few times. The V and J genes are TRBV6-5 and TRBJ2-3; 13 bases map to TRBD2. Germline values: CDR1 MNHEY, CDR2 SVGAGI. Trimming took 3 bases from V and 3 from J; bases not matched to a gene: 3. This CDR3 has 16 amino acids. DNA for the CDR3: TGTGCCAGCAGTTATGGACTAGCGGGAGCTACAGATACGCAGTATTTT. Protein: CASSYGLAGATDTQYF.

DNA of the CDR3: TGTGCCAGCAGTGAACGACTTCGAGAGACCCAGTACTTC. Its protein is CASSERLRETQYF. The chain combines TRBV6-1 with TRBJ2-5, with D uncertain. The CDR3 has 13 residues. V lost 2 bases and J 4 bases, leaving 8 bases between the germline ends. Germline values: CDR1 MNHNS, CDR2 SASEGT.

The chain employs TRBV27 and TRBJ1-5; D is perhaps TRBD1 (6 bases). CDR1 and CDR2 (germline): MNHEY, SMNVEV (reference sequence). The CDR3 contains 15 residues. Trimming stripped 0 bases from V and 7 bases from J, with 13 bases between. CDR3 sequence (DNA): TGTGCCAGCAGTTTATCAGGGGGGGCAAGCCAGCCCCAGCATTTT. Protein: CASSLSGGASQPQHF.

V gene TRBV10-3 combines with J gene TRBJ1-1; TRBD1 agrees at 7 bases. In germline, CDR1 is ENHRY, CDR2 SYGVKD. CDR3 length: 14 residues. V gave up 6 bases and J gave up 2 bases; unmatched junction bases: 6. CDR3 sequence: CAIRPGQRNTEAFF. CDR3 in DNA: TGTGCCATCAGGCCGGGACAGAGAAACACTGAAGCTTTCTTT.

DNA of the CDR3: TGTGCCAGCAGCTCAGCTAGCGGCAGCTACGAGCAGTACTTC. Amino acids: CASSSASGSYEQYF. The V call is TRBV7-2, the J call TRBJ2-7, with 7 positions matching TRBD2. The V segment lost 4 bases and the J segment 3 bases; nucleotides outside the gene matches: 6. Germline CDR1 SGHTA, CDR2 FQGNSA. The CDR3 contains 14 residues.

The gene calls are TRBV19 and TRBJ2-2; the D gene is possibly TRBD1 (5 bases). V lost 2 bases to trimming and J lost 1 base, with 14 bases between them. Germline values: CDR1 LNHDA, CDR2 SQIVND (reference sequence). The CDR3 length is 17 residues. The CDR3 nucleotides are TGTGCCAGTAGTATATCGGTGGGGCAGGGGAACACCGGGGAGCTGTTTTTT. It codes for CASSISVGQGNTGELFF.

The rearrangement joins TRBV27 to TRBJ1-2, with TRBD1 identical over 8 bases. J was trimmed by 6 bases and V by 3 bases; bases with no gene match: 12. The germline V gene encodes CDR1 MNHEY and CDR2 SMNVEV (reference sequence). This CDR3 contains 16 residues. CDR3 nucleotides: TGTGCCAGCAGTTTTTACGGGACAGGAGGAGGAAATGGCTACACCTTC. Amino acid sequence: CASSFYGTGGGNGYTF.

J is TRBJ2-5 and V is TRBV5-6, with D unresolved. The CDR3 loop spans 15 amino acids. CDR1 is SGHDT, CDR2 YYEEEE, per germline. V gave up 1 base and J gave up 1 base, with 11 bases separating them. CDR3 in DNA: TGTGCCAGCAGCTTGATAGCTGGGATCCAAGAGACCCAGTACTTC. It codes for CASSLIAGIQETQYF. The entire variable domain, with the rest obtained from reference TRBV5-6 and TRBJ2-5, is as follows: DAGVTQSPTHLIKTRGQQVTLRCSPKSGHDTVSWYQQALGQGPQFIFQYYEEEERQRGNFPDRFSGHQFPNYSSELNVNALLLGDSALYLCASSLIAGIQETQYFGPGTRLLVL.

This chain uses TRBV5-1 with TRBJ1-1, with D perhaps TRBD1 (6 bases). Germline CDR1 SGHRS, CDR2 YFSETQ. The CDR3 has 14 amino acids. Trimming removed 1 base from V and 0 bases from J, with 7 bases in between. CDR3 sequence (DNA): TGCGCCAGCAGCTTGACAGGGATGAACACTGAAGCTTTCTTT. It encodes CASSLTGMNTEAFF.

V and J are TRBV5-4 and TRBJ2-3, with unresolved D. CDR3 length: 15 amino acids. Trimming removed 0 bases at V and 2 bases at J, with 10 bases between. Germline assignment: CDR1 SGHNT and CDR2 YYREEE (reference sequence). The CDR3 nucleotides are TGTGCCAGCAGCTTGGACTGGGCTTCCACAGATACGCAGTATTTT. Translated: CASSLDWASTDTQYF.

The V call is TRBV15, the J call TRBJ2-3; perhaps TRBD2 as D (6 bases). CDR3 length equals 14 residues. With 2 bases removed from V and 2 bases from J, the gap between germline ends came to 8 bases. Germline lookup yields CDR1 LNHNV and CDR2 YYDKDF (reference sequence). CDR3 amino acids: CATSRWDSTDTQYF. CDR3 sequence (DNA): TGTGCCACCAGCAGATGGGACTCCACAGATACGCAGTATTTT.